These T cell receptor beta chains were read from a single sample in a study of beta chain features in type 1 diabetes. Some clones are missing from TCRdb's copy, which holds only in-frame ones; the method was immunoSEQ multiplex PCR. The data show 200,000 to 250,000 clones, about 63% seen once. Sequencing input: naive CD4+ T cells from blood. These receptors originate from a man younger than 45 in good health. CDR3s include the opening cysteine and the closing phenylalanine or tryptophan. The order of the fields is CDR3 DNA, CDR3 protein, J gene, D gene, V gene, clone size. D genes are given only for firm matches. Clone size, where shown, is once, few, many, or a class for clones that have expanded.

DNA: TGTGCCAGCAGTTATCTGGGATCGGGTGAGCAGTTCTTC; CDR3: CASSYLGSGEQFF; J: TRBJ2-1; D: NA; V: TRBV6-5; size: NA
DNA: TGTGCCTCGACGGACAGAAACTATGGCTACACCTTC; CDR3: CASTDRNYGYTF; J: TRBJ1-2; D: NA; V: TRBV10-3; size: few
DNA: TGTGCCAGCAGCTTAGGCCTCCGGGACAGGTTCTTATACAATGAGCAGTTCTTC; CDR3: CASSLGLRDRFLYNEQFF; J: TRBJ2-1; D: TRBD1; V: TRBV13; size: NA
DNA: TGTGCCAGCAGCCGAGGGACAGAAGAGACCCAGTACTTC; CDR3: CASSRGTEETQYF; J: TRBJ2-5; D: TRBD1; V: TRBV11-2; size: NA
DNA: TGTGCCAGTAGTATAACCCGGGACAGTCTCTACGAGCAGTACTTC; CDR3: CASSITRDSLYEQYF; J: TRBJ2-7; D: TRBD1; V: TRBV19; size: few
DNA: TGTGCCAGCTCACCAGGGATGCTCGGAGAGCAGTTCTTC; CDR3: CASSPGMLGEQFF; J: TRBJ2-1; D: NA; V: TRBV18; size: NA
DNA: TGTGCCAGCAGTGGGGACAGAAAAGAGACCCAGTACTTC; CDR3: CASSGDRKETQYF; J: TRBJ2-5; D: TRBD1; V: TRBV2; size: NA
DNA: TGTGCCAGCAGCGTAGGTGGAACCTACAATGAGCAGTTCTTC; CDR3: CASSVGGTYNEQFF; J: TRBJ2-1; D: NA; V: TRBV9; size: NA
DNA: TGTGCCAGCTCACCCCTAGCGGGAGTTCCAGATACGCAGTATTTT; CDR3: CASSPLAGVPDTQYF; J: TRBJ2-3; D: TRBD2; V: TRBV18; size: NA
DNA: TGTGCCAGCAGCTTAGGTGTGGGATCAGATACGCAGTATTTT; CDR3: CASSLGVGSDTQYF; J: TRBJ2-3; D: NA; V: TRBV7-2; size: few
DNA: TGTGCCAGCAGCTTGGGACTAAACACCGGGGAGCTGTTTTTT; CDR3: CASSLGLNTGELFF; J: TRBJ2-2; D: NA; V: TRBV5-4; size: NA
DNA: TGTGCCAGCACCCCTTTTAGGCGGGAGACCCAGTACTTC; CDR3: CASTPFRRETQYF; J: TRBJ2-5; D: NA; V: TRBV7-2; size: NA
DNA: TGTGCCAGCAGCTTGGACTCTAGCACAGATACGCAGTATTTT; CDR3: CASSLDSSTDTQYF; J: TRBJ2-3; D: NA; V: TRBV5-6; size: NA
DNA: TGTGCCAGCAGCTTAACCGGGACAGAAGAGACCCAGTACTTC; CDR3: CASSLTGTEETQYF; J: TRBJ2-5; D: TRBD1; V: TRBV7-9; size: once
DNA: TGCAGCGTTGTACAGGGGTCCTACGAGCAGTACTTC; CDR3: CSVVQGSYEQYF; J: TRBJ2-7; D: TRBD1; V: TRBV29-1; size: few
DNA: TGTGCCTGGAGTCCGACTAGCGGGGGGCCTGAGCAGTTCTTC; CDR3: CAWSPTSGGPEQFF; J: TRBJ2-1; D: TRBD2; V: TRBV30; size: few
DNA: TGTGCCTGGAATGAGGGACGGTTGAACACTGAAGCTTTCTTT; CDR3: CAWNEGRLNTEAFF; J: TRBJ1-1; D: NA; V: TRBV30; size: NA
DNA: TGCGCCAGCAGCTCGGACAGGGGTTATGGCTACACCTTC; CDR3: CASSSDRGYGYTF; J: TRBJ1-2; D: TRBD1; V: TRBV5-1; size: NA
DNA: TGTGCCAGCACTCTGGACGGTGGCACTGAAGCTTTCTTT; CDR3: CASTLDGGTEAFF; J: TRBJ1-1; D: NA; V: TRBV2; size: NA
DNA: TGTGCCAGTAGATACAGGCAATCTGGGGCCAACGTCCTGACTTTC; CDR3: CASRYRQSGANVLTF; J: TRBJ2-6; D: NA; V: TRBV19; size: few
DNA: TGCGCCAGCAGCAGGACAGGGGCGACCACAGATACGCAGTATTTT; CDR3: CASSRTGATTDTQYF; J: TRBJ2-3; D: TRBD1; V: TRBV5-1; size: NA